Listed here are 26 T cell receptor beta chains from one sample, sequenced in a study of T-cell reconstitution after alpha-beta-depleted transplantation in children. Unique molecular identifiers were incorporated when the TCRbeta library was constructed. TCRdb re-derived calls from the PCR reads in MiXCR, one entry per CDR3 protein. The sample lists about 200,000 distinct CDR3 sequences, around 9.2% occurring once. Sequences were derived from PBMCs, mostly from graft donor cells, sampled 360 days after TCRalphabeta/CD19-depleted stem cell transplant. The origin of the receptors is a male patient aged 2-9 years who had a stem cell transplant for acute myeloid leukemia, so the T cells may come from the graft donor.

For this clonotype: It may be a read error: a sequence one base away is much more abundant. The chain carries TRBV27 and TRBJ2-1, with D unclear. V lost 2 bases to trimming and J lost 6 bases, with 17 bases between them. This CDR3 has 16 residues. The germline CDR1 and CDR2 sequences are MNHEY and SMNVEV (reference sequence). The CDR3 loop is CASSLPDWRSGNEQFF. Here the CDR3 DNA reads TGTGCCAGCAGTTTACCGGATTGGCGGAGTGGCAATGAGCAGTTCTTC.

As concerns this clonotype: A read error may produce the germline difference seen at one junction end. This chain uses TRBV2 with TRBJ2-1, with TRBD2 matching over 12 bases. Germline CDR1 SNHLY, CDR2 FYNNEI. CDR3 length equals 13 residues. CDR3 nucleotides: TGTGCCACCAGTTCGGGACTAGCGGGCAAGCAGTTCTTC. Residues: CATSSGLAGKQFF.

This clonotype was observed a handful of times. This chain joins TRBV5-1 and TRBJ2-2; 8 positions agree with TRBD2. The CDR3 consists of 18 residues. Germline V CDR1 and CDR2: SGHRS, YFSETQ. V shed 0 bases, J shed 2 bases, and the junction held 9 bases outside the gene matches. The CDR3: CASSLVSSGRGNTGELFF. The CDR3 DNA sequence: TGCGCCAGCAGCTTGGTGTCGAGCGGGAGAGGTAACACCGGGGAGCTGTTTTTT.

The sample holds many counts of this clonotype. This CDR3 is CSARAFNQPQHF. CDR3 bases: TGCAGTGCTAGGGCCTTTAATCAGCCCCAGCATTTT. The chain carries TRBV20-1 and TRBJ1-5; no definite D call. Trimming stripped 3 bases from V and 4 bases from J, with 7 bases between. From germline, CDR1 is DFQATT and CDR2 SNEGSKA (reference sequence). The CDR3 spans 12 residues.

The J gene is TRBJ1-4, the V gene TRBV20-1; no firm D call. The CDR3 covers 13 residues. CDR1 and CDR2 (germline): DFQATT, SNEGSKA (reference sequence). Trimming cost V 4 bases and J 8 bases, with 14 bases left between them. CDR3 bases: TGCAGTGCTACGCCCACTGCGGGGGAAAAACTGTTTTTT. It specifies CSATPTAGEKLFF.

This clonotype has just a few counts. The chain recombines TRBV20-1 with TRBJ2-1; tentatively, D is TRBD1 (6 bases). V gave up 5 bases and J gave up 6 bases, with 11 bases separating them. The length of the CDR3 is 12 residues. Germline V CDR1 and CDR2: DFQATT, SNEGSKA (reference sequence). CDR3 in DNA: TGCAGTGCTGACAGGTCGCTCAATGAGCAGTTCTTC. Residues: CSADRSLNEQFF.

This clonotype showed up many times. V and J are TRBV7-9 and TRBJ2-7, with D perhaps matching TRBD1 (6 bases). Trimming removed 1 base at V and 5 bases at J, with 18 bases between. The CDR3 sequence is 16 residues long. Per germline, CDR1 SEHNR and CDR2 FQNEAQ (reference sequence). The CDR3 DNA follows: TGTGCCAGCAGCTTAGTTTTTCCTACAGGGAGTCACGAGCAGTACTTC. This codes for CASSLVFPTGSHEQYF.

V gene TRBV4-3 combines with J gene TRBJ2-4; a possible D gene is TRBD2 (7 bases). CDR3 size: 18 residues. Germline-derived CDR1 and CDR2 are LGHNA and YSLEER. Trimming took 0 bases from V and 6 from J, leaving 21 bases between them. CDR3 amino acids: CASSQDLFKGGQTNIQYF. CDR3 nucleotides: TGCGCCAGCAGCCAAGACCTGTTCAAGGGGGGGCAGACAAACATTCAGTACTTC.

The chain employs TRBV10-3 and TRBJ2-6, with TRBD1 identical over 7 bases. This CDR3 spans 18 amino acids. Germline V gives CDR1 ENHRY, CDR2 SYGVKD. V trimming: 3 bases; J trimming: 0 bases; junction bases outside the gene matches: 8. CDR3 sequence: CAISDLQGILSGANVLTF. In DNA, the CDR3 is TGTGCCATCAGTGATTTACAGGGGATCCTCTCTGGGGCCAACGTCCTGACTTTC.

The sample holds many counts of this clonotype. The V call is TRBV12-3 or TRBV12-4, the J call TRBJ1-1, with 8 bases matching TRBD1. CDR3 length: 13 amino acids. V lost 2 bases, J lost 4 bases, and 0 bases stayed unmatched. As DNA, the CDR3 is TGTGCCAGCAGTTTACAGGGGGCCACTGAAGCTTTCTTT. It is translated as CASSLQGATEAFF.

The rearrangement links TRBV27 to TRBJ2-5; a possible D gene is TRBD2 (6 bases). Germline V gives CDR1 MNHEY, CDR2 SMNVEV (reference sequence). V was trimmed by 4 bases and J by 5 bases, leaving 17 bases between them. The CDR3 has 15 amino acids. The CDR3 nucleotides read TGTGCCAGCAGTTCTGCGGGGACGAAAGGGGAGACCCAGTACTTC. As protein: CASSSAGTKGETQYF.

The chain is built from TRBV5-1 and TRBJ2-5, with a weak D call TRBD2 (6 bases). In germline, CDR1 is SGHRS, CDR2 YFSETQ. This CDR3 is 14 amino acids long. Between the trimmed V and J ends, which lost 7 bases and 5 bases, there was a span of 18 bases. The CDR3 DNA is TGCGCCAGCCGAACACGGGGGTCGGGGGAGACCCAGTACTTC. Encoded protein: CASRTRGSGETQYF. The variable domain in full, with the rest retrieved from reference TRBV5-1 and TRBJ2-5, is KAGVTQTPRYLIKTRGQQVTLSCSPISGHRSVSWYQQTPGQGLQFLFEYFSETQRNKGNFPGRFSGRQFSNSRSEMNVSTLELGDSALYLCASRTRGSGETQYFGPGTRLLVL.

The chain is built from TRBV6-5 and TRBJ1-2; no clear D gene. The CDR3 contains 14 residues. Per germline, CDR1 MNHEY and CDR2 SVGAGI. Trimming took 0 bases from V and 6 from J, leaving 11 bases between them. CDR3 region: CASSYSRGLDGYTF. Written as DNA, the CDR3 is TGTGCCAGCAGTTACTCAAGAGGGTTGGATGGCTACACCTTC.

The chain employs TRBV5-1 and TRBJ2-1; 9 positions match TRBD2. Germline CDR1 is SGHRS and CDR2 is YFSETQ. This CDR3 region has 19 residues. With V trimmed by 0 bases and J by 4 bases, 14 bases remained unmatched. This CDR3 reads CASSLAPGTSPLLYNEQFF. The CDR3 DNA is TGCGCCAGCAGCTTGGCCCCCGGGACTAGCCCGCTTTTATACAATGAGCAGTTCTTC.

The V and J genes are TRBV20-1 and TRBJ2-3; 13 positions match TRBD2. Losses at the gene ends were 6 bases for V and 3 bases for J; bases not matched to a gene: 9. The CDR3 has 16 amino acids. The germline V gene encodes CDR1 DFQATT and CDR2 SNEGSKA (reference sequence). The DNA for the CDR3 is TGCAGTGCCGGGGTCCCGGGACTAGCGGGGACAGATACGCAGTATTTT. Residues: CSAGVPGLAGTDTQYF.

This chain links TRBV20-1 with TRBJ2-5; TRBD1 aligns across 7 bases. The J segment lost 3 bases and the V segment lost 6 bases, leaving 10 bases of the junction unmatched. The CDR3 runs to 14 residues. Germline V lookup: CDR1 DFQATT, CDR2 SNEGSKA (reference sequence). The CDR3 loop reads CSASSGQLKETQYF. The DNA for the CDR3 is TGCAGTGCCAGCTCGGGACAGCTAAAAGAGACCCAGTACTTC.

V is TRBV4-2 and J is TRBJ1-1, with D possibly being TRBD1 (6 bases). V was pared by 2 bases and J by 1 base, with 17 bases between. Germline V gene sequence: CDR1 LGHNA, CDR2 YNFKEQ. CDR3 size: 17 residues. CDR3 coding DNA: TGTGCCAGCAGCCAAAGGGGGATCGCTCGGACGAACACTGAAGCTTTCTTT. Translated, it gives CASSQRGIARTNTEAFF.

The chain recombines TRBV14 with TRBJ2-1, with TRBD1 matching over 8 bases. The J segment lost 5 bases and the V segment lost 5 bases, leaving 5 bases of the junction unmatched. This CDR3 contains 14 residues. Germline-derived CDR1 and CDR2 are SGHDN and FVKESK. The CDR3 spells CASSSMDRDNEQFF. Here the CDR3 DNA reads TGTGCCAGCAGCTCTATGGACAGGGACAATGAGCAGTTCTTC.

This rearrangement joins TRBV5-1 to TRBJ2-3; a possible D gene is TRBD2 (5 bases). V lost 2 bases and J lost 2, with 12 bases in between. From germline, CDR1 is SGHRS and CDR2 YFSETQ. The CDR3 consists of 15 residues. The CDR3 loop reads CASSFDGIFTDTQYF. The CDR3, as DNA: TGCGCCAGCAGCTTTGACGGGATATTCACAGATACGCAGTATTTT.

The rearrangement joins TRBV5-6 to TRBJ2-1, with D tentatively TRBD2 (6 bases). V lost 2 bases and J lost 2, with 11 bases in between. This CDR3 spans 15 amino acids. CDR1 and CDR2 (germline): SGHDT, YYEEEE. For the CDR3, the DNA is TGTGCCAGCAGCTTTCGTCTAGCGCCCTACAATGAGCAGTTCTTC. Protein sequence: CASSFRLAPYNEQFF.

In this sample, this clonotype turned up a few times. The CDR3 DNA sequence: TGTGCCAGCAGCTTAGAAGGGACAACGCGGACTAATTCACCCCTCCACTTT. Protein: CASSLEGTTRTNSPLHF. The V and J genes are TRBV7-8 and TRBJ1-6; a weak D match, TRBD1 (6 bases). V lost 1 base and J 6 bases, leaving 16 bases between the germline ends. This CDR3 is built from 17 residues. The V gene's germline CDR1 is SGHVS and CDR2 FQNEAQ.

This clonotype came up a few times. The CDR3 DNA follows: TGTGCCAGCAGCGTGACAGGGGGCGCAACCGGGGAGCTGTTTTTT. As protein: CASSVTGGATGELFF. The rearrangement joins TRBV7-3 to TRBJ2-2, with 10 bases matching TRBD1. In germline, CDR1 is SGHTA, CDR2 FQGTGA. The CDR3 sequence is 15 residues long. V lost 5 bases, J lost 5 bases, and 5 bases stayed unmatched.

This clonotype occurred a few times. The chain has TRBV6-2 or TRBV6-3 and TRBJ1-3, with D possibly matching TRBD1 (6 bases). The CDR3 has 16 amino acids. Germline-derived CDR1 and CDR2 are MNHEY and SVGEGT. V was shortened by 2 bases and J by 0 bases, with 11 bases between the two germline ends. CDR3 DNA: TGTGCCAGCAGTTACACGAGGACAGTCTCTGGAAACACCATATATTTT. Translated, it gives CASSYTRTVSGNTIYF.

The chain has TRBV4-2 and TRBJ2-7; 7 bases map to TRBD2. After removal of 4 bases from V and 0 bases from J, the junction contained 3 bases not matched to a gene. There are 14 residues in the CDR3. Germline CDR1 reads LGHNA; CDR2 reads YNFKEQ. The CDR3 DNA reads as TGTGCCAGCAGCCCGGGACTATTCTCCTACGAGCAGTACTTC. The encoded protein is CASSPGLFSYEQYF.

The rearrangement uses TRBV14 and TRBJ2-1; tentative D call: TRBD1 (6 bases). Germline CDR1 SGHDN, CDR2 FVKESK. The CDR3 covers 16 residues. The V and J ends lost 2 bases and 0 bases respectively, with 11 bases between them. CDR3 nucleotides: TGTGCCAGCAGCCAATCGACAGGAAGCTCCTACAATGAGCAGTTCTTC. It encodes CASSQSTGSSYNEQFF.

This clonotype came up many times. The chain uses TRBV5-1 and TRBJ2-2; D is uncertain. Germline loops: CDR1 SGHRS, CDR2 YFSETQ. V lost 7 bases, J lost 4 bases, and 8 bases lay in between. The CDR3 runs to 12 residues. In nucleotides, the CDR3 is TGCGCCAGCGGAATGGCCACCGGGGAGCTGTTTTTT. Protein product: CASGMATGELFF.